The T cell receptor beta chain described here comes from a study of T cell repertoires in cytomegalovirus infection. For the study at large: CMV infection and matching HLA type were both indicated by public TCR beta signatures.

TCRdb reanalysed the reads using MiXCR and keeps one entry per CDR3 protein. The sample contains nearly 550,000 distinct CDR3 sequences, 15% to 20% of which appear only once. The germline CDR1 and CDR2 sequences are LNHDA and SQIVND (reference sequence). Trimming shortened V by 2 bases and J by 3 bases, and 5 bases separated the two germline ends. The CDR3 runs 13 residues. In its sample, this clonotype was seen many times. Sequencing was done on a sample of CD8+ T cells from PBMCs. The J gene is TRBJ1-5, the V gene TRBV19; no definite D call. This TCR was sampled from a human donor in good health (CMV status not recorded). Some clones in this sample may be carry-over from other donors' samples. The CDR3 here is CASSITLNQPQHF. CDR3 DNA: TGTGCCAGTAGTATAACCCTCAATCAGCCCCAGCATTTT.